The sequence of this T cell receptor beta chain was determined in a study of shared clonotypes between healthy human individuals. Study conclusions and caveats: When compared with the clonotypes that were shared by all four sorted-subset donors, the non-shared clonotypes turned out to have lower generation probabilities.

An assay was performed, and its level was deep. Using immunoSEQ multiplex PCR, the repertoire was profiled, and TCRdb retains in-frame clones only, with some absent. The sample includes about 2,500,000 clones, approximately 90% of them seen just once. Trimming pared 8 bases from V and 7 bases from J, leaving 15 bases between. This CDR3 comprises 13 residues. CDR1 is SGHVS, CDR2 FQNEAQ, per germline. Of note for this clone: The antigen is not known.

The V and J genes are TRBV7-8 and TRBJ2-1, with D tentatively TRBD2 (5 bases). The receptor's source is a man aged 18 to 29 in good health. The sample was naive CD4+ T cells sorted from blood. Subset described: CD45RA+ positively selected. CDR3 coding DNA: TGTGCCAGCGGGTCCGGAGGTAGTAATGAGCAGTTCTTC. Its translation: CASGSGGSNEQFF.